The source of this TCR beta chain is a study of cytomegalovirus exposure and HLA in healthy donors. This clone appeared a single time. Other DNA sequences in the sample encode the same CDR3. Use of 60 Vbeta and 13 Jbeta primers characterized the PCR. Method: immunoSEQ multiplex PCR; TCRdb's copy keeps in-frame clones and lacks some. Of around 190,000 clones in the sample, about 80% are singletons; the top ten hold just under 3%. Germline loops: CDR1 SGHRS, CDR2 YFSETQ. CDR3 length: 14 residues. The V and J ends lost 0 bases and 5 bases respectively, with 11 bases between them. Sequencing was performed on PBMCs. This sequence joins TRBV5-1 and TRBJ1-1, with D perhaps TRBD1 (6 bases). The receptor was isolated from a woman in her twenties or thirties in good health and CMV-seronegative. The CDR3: CASSLDEGGTEAFF. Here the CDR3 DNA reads TGCGCCAGCAGCTTGGACGAAGGGGGAACTGAAGCTTTCTTT.